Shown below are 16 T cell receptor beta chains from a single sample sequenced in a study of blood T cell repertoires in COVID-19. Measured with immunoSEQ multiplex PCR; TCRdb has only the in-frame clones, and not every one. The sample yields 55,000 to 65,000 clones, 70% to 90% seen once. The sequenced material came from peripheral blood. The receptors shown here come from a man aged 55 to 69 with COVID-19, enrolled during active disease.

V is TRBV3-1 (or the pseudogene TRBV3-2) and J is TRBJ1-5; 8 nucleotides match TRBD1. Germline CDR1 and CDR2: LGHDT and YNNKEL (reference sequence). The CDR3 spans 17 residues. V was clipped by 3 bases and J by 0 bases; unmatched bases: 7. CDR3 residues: CASSQSDRGGSNQPQHF. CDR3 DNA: TGTGCCAGCAGCCAGTCCGACAGGGGCGGTAGCAATCAGCCCCAGCATTTT.

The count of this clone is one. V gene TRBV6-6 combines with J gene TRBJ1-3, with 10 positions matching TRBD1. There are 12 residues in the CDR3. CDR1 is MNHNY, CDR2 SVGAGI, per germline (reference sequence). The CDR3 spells CGTGGSGNTIYF. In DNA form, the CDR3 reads TGTGGGACAGGGGGATCCGGAAACACCATATATTTT.

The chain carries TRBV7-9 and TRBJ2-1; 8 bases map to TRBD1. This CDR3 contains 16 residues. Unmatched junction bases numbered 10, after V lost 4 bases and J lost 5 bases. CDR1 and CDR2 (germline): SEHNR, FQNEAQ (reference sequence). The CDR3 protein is CASSSDRGGFHNEQFF. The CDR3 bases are TGTGCCAGCAGCTCCGACAGGGGAGGATTCCACAATGAGCAGTTCTTC.

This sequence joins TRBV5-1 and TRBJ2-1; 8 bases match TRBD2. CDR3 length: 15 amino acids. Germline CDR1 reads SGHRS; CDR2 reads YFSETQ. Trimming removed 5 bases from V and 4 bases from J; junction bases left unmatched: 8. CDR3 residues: CASSTASGGYNEQFF. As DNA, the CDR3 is TGCGCCAGCAGTACTGCCAGCGGGGGTTACAATGAGCAGTTCTTC.

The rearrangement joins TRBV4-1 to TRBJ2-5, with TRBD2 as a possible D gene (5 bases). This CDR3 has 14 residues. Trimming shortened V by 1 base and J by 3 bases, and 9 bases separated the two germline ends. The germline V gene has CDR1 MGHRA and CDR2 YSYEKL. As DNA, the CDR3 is TGCGCCAGCAGCCAAGGGACTTGGGAAGAGACCCAGTACTTC. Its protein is CASSQGTWEETQYF.

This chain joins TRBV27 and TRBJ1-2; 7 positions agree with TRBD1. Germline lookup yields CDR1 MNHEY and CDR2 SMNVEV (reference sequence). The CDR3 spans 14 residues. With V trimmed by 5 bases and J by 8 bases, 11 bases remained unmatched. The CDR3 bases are TGTGCCAGCAGTCTTGACAGGGTGGGCCGGGGCTACACCTTC. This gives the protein CASSLDRVGRGYTF.

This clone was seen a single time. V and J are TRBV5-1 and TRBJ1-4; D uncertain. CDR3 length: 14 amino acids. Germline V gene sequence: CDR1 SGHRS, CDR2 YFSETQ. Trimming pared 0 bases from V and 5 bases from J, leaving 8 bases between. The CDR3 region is CASSLGAENEKLFF. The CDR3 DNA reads TGCGCCAGCAGCTTGGGGGCTGAGAATGAAAAACTGTTTTTT.

In DNA, the CDR3 is TGTGCCAGCAGCGCCAAGACAGGACCAAATGAAAAACTGTTTTTT. Its translation is CASSAKTGPNEKLFF. This chain links TRBV9 with TRBJ1-4; D is perhaps TRBD1 (6 bases). The germline gives CDR1 SGDLS, CDR2 YYNGEE. The V end lost 3 bases, the J end lost 5 bases, and 14 bases lay between the germline ends. The CDR3 extends over 15 amino acids.

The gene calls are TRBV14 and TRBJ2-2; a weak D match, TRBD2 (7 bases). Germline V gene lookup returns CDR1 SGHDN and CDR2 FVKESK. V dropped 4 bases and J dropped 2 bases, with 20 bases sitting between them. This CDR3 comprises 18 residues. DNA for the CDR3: TGTGCCAGCAGCCGGAGGGGGGGGTTTAGCCTCAACACCGGGGAGCTGTTTTTT. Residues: CASSRRGGFSLNTGELFF.

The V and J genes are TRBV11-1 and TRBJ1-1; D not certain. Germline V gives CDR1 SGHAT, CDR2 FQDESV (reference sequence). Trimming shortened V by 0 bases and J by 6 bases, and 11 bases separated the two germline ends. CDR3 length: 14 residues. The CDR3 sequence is CASSLAIGIPEAFF. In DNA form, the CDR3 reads TGTGCCAGCAGCTTAGCTATCGGTATCCCTGAAGCTTTCTTT.

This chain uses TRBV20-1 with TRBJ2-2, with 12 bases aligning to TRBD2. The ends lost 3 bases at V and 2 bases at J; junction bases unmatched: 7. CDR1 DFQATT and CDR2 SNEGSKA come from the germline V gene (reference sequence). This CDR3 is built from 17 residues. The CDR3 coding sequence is TGCAGTGCTAGTGGGGCTAGCGGGAGGGTAAACACCGGGGAGCTGTTTTTT. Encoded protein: CSASGASGRVNTGELFF.

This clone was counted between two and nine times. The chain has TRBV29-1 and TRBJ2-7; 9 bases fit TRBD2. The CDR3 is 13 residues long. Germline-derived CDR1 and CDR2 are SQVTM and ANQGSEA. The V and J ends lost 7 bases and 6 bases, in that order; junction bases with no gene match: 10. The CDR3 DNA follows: TGCAGCGGCATAGCGGGAGTGGCTCCCGAGCAGTACTTC. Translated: CSGIAGVAPEQYF.

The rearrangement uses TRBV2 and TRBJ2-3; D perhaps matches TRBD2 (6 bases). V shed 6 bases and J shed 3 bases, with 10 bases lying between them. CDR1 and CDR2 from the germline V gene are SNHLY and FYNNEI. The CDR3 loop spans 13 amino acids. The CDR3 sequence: CASRGGLTDTQYF. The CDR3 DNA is TGTGCCAGCAGGGGGGGACTGACAGATACGCAGTATTTT.

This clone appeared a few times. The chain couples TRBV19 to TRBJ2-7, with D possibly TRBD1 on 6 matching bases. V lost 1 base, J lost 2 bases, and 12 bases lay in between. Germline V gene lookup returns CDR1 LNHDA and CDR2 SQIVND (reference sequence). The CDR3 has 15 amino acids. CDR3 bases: TGTGCCAGTAGTATAGTTTGGGGGCTCGCCTACGAGCAGTACTTC. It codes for CASSIVWGLAYEQYF.

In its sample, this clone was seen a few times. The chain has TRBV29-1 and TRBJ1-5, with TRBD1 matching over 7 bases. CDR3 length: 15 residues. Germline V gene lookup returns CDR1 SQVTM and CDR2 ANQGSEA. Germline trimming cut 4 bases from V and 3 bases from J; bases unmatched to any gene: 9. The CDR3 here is CSVVYPGGPNQPQHF. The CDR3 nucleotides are TGCAGCGTTGTCTACCCAGGGGGGCCCAATCAGCCCCAGCATTTT.

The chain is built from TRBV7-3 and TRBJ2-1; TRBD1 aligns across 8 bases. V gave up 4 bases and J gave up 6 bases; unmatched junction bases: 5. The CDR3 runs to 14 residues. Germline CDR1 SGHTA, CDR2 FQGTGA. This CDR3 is CASSYRGVGNEQFF. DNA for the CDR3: TGTGCCAGCAGCTACAGGGGGGTCGGCAATGAGCAGTTCTTC.